The 14 T cell receptor beta chains below were found in one sample sequenced in a study of T-cell reconstitution after alpha-beta-depleted transplantation in children. As it was prepared, the TCRbeta library received unique molecular identifiers. One entry per CDR3 protein results from TCRdb running MiXCR on the PCR reads. The sample yields roughly 400,000 distinct CDR3 sequences, roughly two fifths seen once. Sequenced material: PBMCs, taken before TCRalphabeta/CD19-depleted stem cell transplant. These receptors were collected from a girl under 10 years old with aplastic anemia, due to receive a stem cell transplant.

As regards this clonotype: Germline is not matched at one junction end, which may reflect a read error. This chain links TRBV12-3 or TRBV12-4 with TRBJ2-1; 13 nucleotides align to TRBD2. The CDR3 has 19 residues. The CDR3 reads CASCLYGLAGVGAGNEQFF. DNA of the CDR3: TGTGCCAGCTGTTTATACGGACTAGCGGGAGTTGGTGCTGGGAATGAGCAGTTCTTC.

The chain combines TRBV10-3 with TRBJ1-2; D perhaps matches TRBD1 (5 bases). The CDR3 length is 14 residues. V dropped 10 bases and J dropped 2 bases, with 17 bases sitting between them. CDR1 is ENHRY and CDR2 is SYGVKD in the germline V gene. CDR3 DNA sequence: TGTGCCAACCGACGTACAGGATCCAACTATGGCTACACCTTC. This sequence encodes CANRRTGSNYGYTF.

V is TRBV5-2 and J is TRBJ2-7; the table's D call of TRBD2 was not tested on the DNA. TRBV5-2 is a known pseudogene. The CDR3 extends over 13 amino acids. CDR3 nucleotides: TGTGCCATGGGCCCGAGGCTCACCTACGAGCAGTACTTC. It codes for CAMGPRLTYEQYF.

This clonotype was seen more than once but under ten times. This sequence joins TRBV6-5 and TRBJ2-1, with D perhaps matching TRBD1 or TRBD2 (5 bases each). V was pared by 2 bases and J by 5 bases, with 19 bases between. Germline lookup yields CDR1 MNHEY and CDR2 SVGAGI. This CDR3 has 17 amino acids. CDR3 sequence (DNA): TGTGCCAGCAGTTACCCTAAGGGCAGGGAGATCGACAATGAGCAGTTCTTC. This encodes CASSYPKGREIDNEQFF.

This clonotype turned up a few times. This rearrangement joins TRBV7-9 to TRBJ2-1; D unclear. Germline V gene data show CDR1 as SEHNR and CDR2 as FQNEAQ (reference sequence). With 4 bases removed from V and 0 bases from J, the gap between germline ends came to 4 bases. The CDR3 is made up of 13 amino acids. The DNA for the CDR3 is TGTGCCAGCAGCTGGGGCTCCTACAATGAGCAGTTCTTC. This sequence encodes CASSWGSYNEQFF.

The rearrangement links TRBV28 to TRBJ2-3; TRBD2 aligns across 9 bases. Germline V lookup: CDR1 MDHEN, CDR2 SYDVKM. V was pared by 5 bases and J by 6 bases, with 18 bases of the junction left unmatched. The CDR3 extends over 18 amino acids. This chain's CDR3 is CASSPMLSSAGGYDTQYF. CDR3 DNA sequence: TGTGCCAGCAGTCCAATGCTTTCTTCAGCGGGAGGTTATGATACGCAGTATTTT.

The V and J genes are TRBV12-3 or TRBV12-4 and TRBJ2-1; 8 bases are shared with TRBD2. Germline trimming cut 6 bases from V and 5 bases from J; bases unmatched to any gene: 9. There are 15 residues in the CDR3. The chain's CDR3 is CASRPAGGINNEQFF. CDR3 sequence (DNA): TGTGCCAGCAGACCGGCGGGGGGTATCAACAATGAGCAGTTCTTC.

This clonotype was counted between two and nine times. The chain combines TRBV12-3 or TRBV12-4 with TRBJ2-3, with D possibly TRBD2 on 6 matching bases. CDR3 size: 14 residues. V lost 3 bases to trimming and J lost 2 bases, with 9 bases between them. The CDR3 sequence is CASSFAGLTDTQYF. CDR3 bases: TGTGCCAGCAGTTTCGCGGGACTCACAGATACGCAGTATTTT.

This clonotype has only a few counts. J is TRBJ2-1 and V is TRBV20-1, with a possible D match to TRBD2 (7 bases). The CDR3 runs 16 residues. V gave up 4 bases and J gave up 0 bases, with 16 bases separating them. In germline, CDR1 is DFQATT, CDR2 SNEGSKA (reference sequence). The CDR3 region is CSATLAGARSYNEQFF. In DNA form, the CDR3 reads TGCAGTGCTACTCTTGCGGGGGCTCGCTCCTACAATGAGCAGTTCTTC.

In its sample, this clonotype was seen a few times. The chain combines TRBV30 with TRBJ2-7; 8 bases line up with TRBD1. Germline assignment: CDR1 GTSNPN and CDR2 SVGIG (reference sequence). The CDR3 is made up of 14 amino acids. Trimming cost V 2 bases and J 3 bases; bases outside gene matches: 6. CDR3 sequence (DNA): TGTGCCTGGAGTCTTGACAGGGGCCACTACGAGCAGTACTTC. This gives the protein CAWSLDRGHYEQYF.

This clonotype occurred many times. The chain couples TRBV20-1 to TRBJ2-1; the D gene is possibly TRBD2 (5 bases). The CDR3 spans 12 residues. Per the germline V gene, CDR1 is DFQATT and CDR2 is SNEGSKA (reference sequence). The V and J ends lost 6 bases and 1 base respectively, with 7 bases between them. The CDR3 DNA sequence: TGCAGTGCCCGGAGGTCCTACAATGAGCAGTTCTTC. Encoded protein: CSARRSYNEQFF.

The chain recombines TRBV24-1 with TRBJ1-2, with 7 positions matching TRBD1. The CDR3 runs 14 residues. Trimming at V came to 4 bases and at J to 6 bases, leaving 7 bases not matched to a gene. Germline V CDR1 and CDR2: KGHDR, SFDVKD. CDR3 nucleotide sequence: TGTGCCACCAGTGACTGGACAGGAAAAGATGGCTACACCTTC. Protein product: CATSDWTGKDGYTF.

This clonotype appeared many times. This rearrangement joins TRBV20-1 to TRBJ2-3; TRBD1 agrees at 7 bases. Unmatched junction bases numbered 4, after V lost 2 bases and J lost 2 bases. The CDR3 is 14 residues long. Germline CDR1 reads DFQATT; CDR2 reads SNEGSKA (reference sequence). CDR3 protein: CSARPGQHTDTQYF. CDR3 DNA sequence: TGCAGTGCTAGACCGGGACAGCACACAGATACGCAGTATTTT.

This chain links TRBV5-1 with TRBJ2-3, with 7 bases aligning to TRBD2. The CDR3 covers 15 residues. Germline assignment: CDR1 SGHRS and CDR2 YFSETQ. J lost 2 bases, V lost 6 bases, and 9 bases had no gene match. The DNA for the CDR3 is TGCGCCAGCAAAGGGCTTAGCGGGCCCACAGATACGCAGTATTTT. Its translation is CASKGLSGPTDTQYF.